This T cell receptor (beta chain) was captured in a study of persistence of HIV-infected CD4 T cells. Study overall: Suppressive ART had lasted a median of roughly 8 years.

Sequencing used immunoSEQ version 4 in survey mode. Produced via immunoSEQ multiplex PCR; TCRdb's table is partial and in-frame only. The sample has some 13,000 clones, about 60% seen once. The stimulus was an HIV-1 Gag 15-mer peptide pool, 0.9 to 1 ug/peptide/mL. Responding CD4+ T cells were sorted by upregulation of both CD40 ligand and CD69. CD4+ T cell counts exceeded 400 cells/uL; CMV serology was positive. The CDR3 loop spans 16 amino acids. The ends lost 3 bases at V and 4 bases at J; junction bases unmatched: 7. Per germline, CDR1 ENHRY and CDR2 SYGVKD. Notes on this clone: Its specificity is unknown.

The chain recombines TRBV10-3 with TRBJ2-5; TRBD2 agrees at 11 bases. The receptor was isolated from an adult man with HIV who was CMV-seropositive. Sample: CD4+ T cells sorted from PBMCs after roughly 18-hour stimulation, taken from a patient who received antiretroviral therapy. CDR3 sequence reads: CAISEVLAGEGETQYF. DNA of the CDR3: TGTGCCATCAGTGAAGTACTAGCGGGAGAGGGAGAGACCCAGTACTTC.